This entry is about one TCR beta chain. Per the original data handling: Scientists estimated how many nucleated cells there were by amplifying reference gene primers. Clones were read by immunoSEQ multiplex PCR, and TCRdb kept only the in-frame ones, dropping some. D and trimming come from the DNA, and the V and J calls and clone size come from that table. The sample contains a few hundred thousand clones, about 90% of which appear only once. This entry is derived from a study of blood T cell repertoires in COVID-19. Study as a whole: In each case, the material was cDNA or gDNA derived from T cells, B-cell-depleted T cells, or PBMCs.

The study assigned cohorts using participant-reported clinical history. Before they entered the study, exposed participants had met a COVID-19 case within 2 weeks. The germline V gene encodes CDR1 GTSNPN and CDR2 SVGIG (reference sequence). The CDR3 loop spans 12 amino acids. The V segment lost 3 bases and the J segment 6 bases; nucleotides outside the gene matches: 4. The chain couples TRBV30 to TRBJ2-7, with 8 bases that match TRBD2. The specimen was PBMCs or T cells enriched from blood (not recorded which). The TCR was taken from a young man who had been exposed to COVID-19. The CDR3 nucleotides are TGTGCCTGGAGCAGCGGGACTAGCGAGCAGTACTTC. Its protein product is CAWSSGTSEQYF.